The table lists the clone carrying this T cell receptor (beta chain) with many counts. Via MiXCR, TCRdb re-called the 5' RACE reads, giving one row per CDR3 protein. This repertoire shows some 340,000 distinct CDR3 sequences, over 3.5% found once; its top ten account for around 25%. The source of the sample is a study of T cells after yellow fever vaccination. Trimming cost V 4 bases and J 3 bases, with 17 bases left between them. The CDR3 consists of 15 residues. Germline-derived CDR1 and CDR2 are SGDLS and YYNGEE. Here the sequenced sample was PBMCs, taken 5 days after the yellow fever booster vaccination. The rearrangement uses TRBV9 and TRBJ2-7; weak D call: TRBD2 (5 bases). This receptor was taken from a man between 18 and 35 years old who received the YFV17D yellow fever vaccine. The CDR3 here is CASSPSHDYHYEQYF. The CDR3 DNA follows: TGTGCCAGCAGCCCTAGCCATGACTACCACTACGAGCAGTACTTC.